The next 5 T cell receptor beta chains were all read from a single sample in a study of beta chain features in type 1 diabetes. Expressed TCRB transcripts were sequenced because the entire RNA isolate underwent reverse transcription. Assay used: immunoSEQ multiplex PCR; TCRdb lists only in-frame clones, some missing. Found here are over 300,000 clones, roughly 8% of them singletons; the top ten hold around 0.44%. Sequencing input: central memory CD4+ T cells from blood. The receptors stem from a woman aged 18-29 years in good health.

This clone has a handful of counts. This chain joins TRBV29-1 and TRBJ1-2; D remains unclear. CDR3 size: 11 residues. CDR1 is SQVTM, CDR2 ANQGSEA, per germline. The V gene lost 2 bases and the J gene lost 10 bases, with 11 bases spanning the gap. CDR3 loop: CSVESGSDYTF. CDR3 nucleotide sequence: TGCAGCGTTGAATCGGGGAGCGACTACACCTTC.

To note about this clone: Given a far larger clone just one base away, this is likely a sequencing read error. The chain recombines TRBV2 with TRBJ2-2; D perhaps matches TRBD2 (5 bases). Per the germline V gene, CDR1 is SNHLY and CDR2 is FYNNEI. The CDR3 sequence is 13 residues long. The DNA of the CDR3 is TGTGCCAGCAGTGACAGCTACACCGGGGAGCTGCTTTTT. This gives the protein CASSDSYTGELLF. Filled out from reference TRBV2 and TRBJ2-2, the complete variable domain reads EPEVTQTPSHQVTQMGQEVILRCVPISNHLYFYWYRQILGQKVEFLVSFYNNEISEKSEIFDDQFSVERPDGSNFTLKIRSTKLEDSAMYFCASSDSYTGELLFGEGSRLTVL.

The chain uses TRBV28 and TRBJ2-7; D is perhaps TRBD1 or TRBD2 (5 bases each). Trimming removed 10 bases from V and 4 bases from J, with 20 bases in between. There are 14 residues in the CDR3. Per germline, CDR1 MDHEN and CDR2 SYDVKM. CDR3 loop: CATAWGSSAYEQYF. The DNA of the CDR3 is TGTGCCACCGCCTGGGGGAGTAGCGCTTACGAGCAGTACTTC.

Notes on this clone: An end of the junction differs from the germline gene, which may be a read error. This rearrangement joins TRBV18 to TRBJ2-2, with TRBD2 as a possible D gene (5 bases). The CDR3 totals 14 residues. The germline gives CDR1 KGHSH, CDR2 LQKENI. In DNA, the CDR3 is TGTGCCAGCTTACCAACTCGGGAAACCGGGGAGCTGTTTTTT. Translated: CASLPTRETGELFF.

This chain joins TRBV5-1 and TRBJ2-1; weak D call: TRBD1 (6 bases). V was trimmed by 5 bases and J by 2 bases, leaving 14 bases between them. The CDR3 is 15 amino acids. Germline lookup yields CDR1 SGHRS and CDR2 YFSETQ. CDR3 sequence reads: CASRPRDNTYNEQFF. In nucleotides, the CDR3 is TGCGCCAGCAGACCCCGGGACAACACCTACAATGAGCAGTTCTTC.